These 31 T cell receptor beta chains originate from one sample sequenced in a study of cytomegalovirus exposure and HLA in healthy donors. Primers for the PCR totalled 60 Vbeta and 13 Jbeta. The protocol was immunoSEQ multiplex PCR, while the TCRdb copy is restricted to in-frame clones and leaves out a portion. The sample yields over 130,000 clones, 88% seen once. The source material was PBMCs. Source of these receptors: a woman in her 40s in good health and CMV-seronegative.

This clone was detected only a few times. The chain joins TRBV19 to TRBJ2-7; D is unclear. The V and J ends lost 3 bases and 5 bases respectively, with 17 bases between them. CDR1 is LNHDA and CDR2 is SQIVND in the germline V gene (reference sequence). The CDR3 has 15 residues. CDR3 sequence reads: CASSILPRSLHEQYF. The CDR3 coding sequence is TGTGCCAGTAGTATCCTTCCAAGGAGTCTCCACGAGCAGTACTTC.

The chain employs TRBV5-1 and TRBJ2-5, with D tentatively TRBD2 (5 bases). The CDR3 contains 14 residues. The germline gives CDR1 SGHRS, CDR2 YFSETQ. Trimming removed 4 bases from V and 5 bases from J, with 15 bases in between. CDR3 sequence: CASSANPGVETQYF. In DNA, the CDR3 is TGCGCCAGCAGCGCCAACCCCGGGGTGGAGACCCAGTACTTC.

The chain combines TRBV5-4 with TRBJ1-1; D remains unclear. In germline, CDR1 is SGHNT, CDR2 YYREEE (reference sequence). V was cut by 1 base and J by 1 base, with 5 bases left in between. CDR3 size: 13 residues. The CDR3 protein is CASSLTENTEAFF. CDR3 bases: TGTGCCAGCAGCTTGACAGAGAACACTGAAGCTTTCTTT.

The gene calls are TRBV6-5 and TRBJ2-7, with 12 nucleotides matching TRBD2. The CDR3 is made up of 15 amino acids. Germline V CDR1 and CDR2: MNHEY, SVGAGI. J gave up 0 bases and V 4 bases, and 1 base lay outside the gene matches. The CDR3 here is CASSWTSGASYEQYF. CDR3 bases: TGTGCCAGCAGTTGGACTAGCGGGGCCTCCTACGAGCAGTACTTC.

This clone was observed a single time. The chain employs TRBV7-6 and TRBJ2-2; 7 bases agree with TRBD1. Looked up from germline, CDR1 is SGHVS and CDR2 is FNYEAQ. The V and J ends lost 5 bases and 2 bases, in that order; junction bases with no gene match: 11. This CDR3 contains 17 residues. The CDR3 protein is CASSAAPGQINTGELFF. The CDR3, as DNA: TGTGCCAGCAGCGCCGCTCCGGGACAGATCAACACCGGGGAGCTGTTTTTT.

The chain carries TRBV9 and TRBJ2-1, with D maybe TRBD2 (6 bases). Germline CDR1 and CDR2: SGDLS and YYNGEE. V lost 2 bases to trimming and J lost 7 bases, with 10 bases between them. The CDR3 runs to 13 residues. The CDR3 reads CASSVASENEQFF. CDR3 in DNA: TGTGCCAGCAGCGTTGCTAGCGAGAATGAGCAGTTCTTC.

This clone was observed a single time. The chain uses TRBV28 and TRBJ2-7, with D maybe TRBD2 (5 bases). CDR1 is MDHEN, CDR2 SYDVKM, per germline. Trimming cost V 2 bases and J 2 bases, with 10 bases left between them. This CDR3 has 14 amino acids. The CDR3 DNA sequence: TGTGCCAGCAGTTTAGGGCTAGCCGCCTACGAGCAGTACTTC. Translation: CASSLGLAAYEQYF.

The V call is TRBV4-1, the J call TRBJ2-2; a weak D match, TRBD1 (6 bases). Germline-derived CDR1 and CDR2 are MGHRA and YSYEKL. V was pared by 1 base and J by 4 bases, with 13 bases between. This CDR3 is built from 16 residues. The CDR3 sequence is CASSQVGAYRTGELFF. CDR3 coding DNA: TGCGCCAGCAGCCAAGTGGGGGCTTATCGCACCGGGGAGCTGTTTTTT.

The CDR3, as DNA: TGTGCCAGCAGCTGGGACTTCGAGACCTACGAGCAGTACTTC. It codes for CASSWDFETYEQYF. The chain combines TRBV6-6 with TRBJ2-7, with D tentatively TRBD2 (6 bases). The CDR3 sequence is 14 residues long. V lost 6 bases and J lost 2, with 14 bases in between. Germline lookup yields CDR1 MNHNY and CDR2 SVGAGI (reference sequence).

This sequence joins TRBV4-3 and TRBJ2-2; TRBD2 aligns across 10 bases. Germline loops: CDR1 LGHNA, CDR2 YSLEER. The CDR3 runs 16 residues. After removal of 3 bases from V and 1 base from J, the junction contained 2 bases not matched to a gene. CDR3 protein: CASSQGLAWNTGELFF. The CDR3, as DNA: TGCGCCAGCAGCCAGGGACTAGCGTGGAACACCGGGGAGCTGTTTTTT.

The chain joins TRBV5-1 to TRBJ2-1; 7 positions agree with TRBD2. V gave up 0 bases and J gave up 8 bases; unmatched junction bases: 5. This CDR3 spans 14 amino acids. Germline values: CDR1 SGHRS, CDR2 YFSETQ. The CDR3 DNA reads as TGCGCCAGCAGCTTGGGACTAGCTGCCCATGAGCAGTTCTTC. This sequence encodes CASSLGLAAHEQFF.

The genes are TRBV27 and TRBJ2-2; 7 bases line up with TRBD2. V shed 2 bases, J shed 2 bases, and the junction held 8 bases outside the gene matches. Germline V CDR1 and CDR2: MNHEY, SMNVEV (reference sequence). The length of the CDR3 is 17 residues. CDR3 in amino acids: CASSLQGLAVNTGELFF. The CDR3 coding sequence is TGTGCCAGCAGTTTACAGGGTCTAGCGGTAAACACCGGGGAGCTGTTTTTT.

The chain uses TRBV5-1 and TRBJ2-4, with a weak D call TRBD2 (6 bases). Germline assignment: CDR1 SGHRS and CDR2 YFSETQ. Trimming stripped 4 bases from V and 3 bases from J, with 17 bases between. This CDR3 region has 16 residues. The CDR3 loop is CASSPGEWGYKNIQYF. DNA of the CDR3: TGCGCCAGCAGCCCGGGGGAGTGGGGCTACAAAAACATTCAGTACTTC.

The chain couples TRBV30 to TRBJ2-7; unclear D gene. The V end lost 1 base, the J end lost 7 bases, and 17 bases lay between the germline ends. The CDR3 is 14 residues long. Germline V gene lookup returns CDR1 GTSNPN and CDR2 SVGIG (reference sequence). The DNA for the CDR3 is TGTGCCTGGAGTGCTCCGCTAGACCGCTGGGAGCAGTACTTC. Residues: CAWSAPLDRWEQYF.

This chain uses TRBV28 with TRBJ2-3, with TRBD1 as a possible D gene (6 bases). This CDR3 comprises 14 residues. In germline, CDR1 is MDHEN, CDR2 SYDVKM. V was trimmed by 8 bases and J by 2 bases, leaving 14 bases between them. This CDR3 is CASGNRVTTDTQYF. CDR3 in DNA: TGTGCCAGCGGAAACAGGGTGACCACAGATACGCAGTATTTT.

The J gene is TRBJ1-1, the V gene TRBV19, with 7 bases aligning to TRBD1. Trimming at V came to 3 bases and at J to 5 bases, leaving 6 bases not matched to a gene. This CDR3 comprises 14 residues. Germline V gives CDR1 LNHDA, CDR2 SQIVND (reference sequence). DNA for the CDR3: TGTGCCAGTAGTATTGGACAGGAAGGGACTGAAGCTTTCTTT. Its protein product is CASSIGQEGTEAFF.

The chain links TRBV5-1 to TRBJ2-2; 16 bases fit TRBD2. The V and J ends lost 7 bases and 5 bases, in that order; junction bases with no gene match: 8. CDR1 SGHRS and CDR2 YFSETQ come from the germline V gene. The CDR3 loop spans 17 amino acids. CDR3 nucleotides: TGCGCCAGCGACGTGGGACTAGCGGGAGGGTTAACCGGGGAGCTGTTTTTT. It codes for CASDVGLAGGLTGELFF.

The chain couples TRBV6-5 to TRBJ2-7; 14 nucleotides line up with TRBD2. CDR1 and CDR2 from the germline V gene are MNHEY and SVGAGI. V dropped 5 bases and J dropped 2; count of bases not matched to a gene: 2. CDR3 length: 15 residues. The CDR3 protein is CASSRLAGGAYEQYF. The CDR3 coding sequence is TGTGCCAGCAGTCGACTAGCGGGAGGGGCCTACGAGCAGTACTTC.

V usage is TRBV7-9 and J usage is TRBJ2-7; 7 bases fit TRBD2. Germline loops: CDR1 SEHNR, CDR2 FQNEAQ (reference sequence). V was clipped by 3 bases and J by 1 base; unmatched bases: 6. The CDR3 is 15 amino acids. The chain's CDR3 is CASSFGAGRSYEQYF. CDR3 coding DNA: TGTGCCAGCAGCTTCGGAGCGGGAAGGTCCTACGAGCAGTACTTC.

The chain is built from TRBV5-4 and TRBJ2-1; 10 bases are a match to TRBD2. The CDR3 is made up of 16 amino acids. V dropped 0 bases and J dropped 7; count of bases not matched to a gene: 7. Germline values: CDR1 SGHNT, CDR2 YYREEE (reference sequence). CDR3 DNA: TGTGCCAGCAGCTTGGCAAGCGGGAGGGCCGGGAATGAGCAGTTCTTC. Translated, it gives CASSLASGRAGNEQFF. The full variable domain, with the rest looked up from reference TRBV5-4 and TRBJ2-1, is ETGVTQSPTHLIKTRGQQVTLRCSSQSGHNTVSWYQQALGQGPQFIFQYYREEENGRGNFPPRFSGLQFPNYSSELNVNALELDDSALYLCASSLASGRAGNEQFFGPGTRLTVL.

This rearrangement joins TRBV15 to TRBJ2-1; TRBD2 agrees at 7 bases. Germline trimming cut 0 bases from V and 8 bases from J; bases unmatched to any gene: 10. The CDR3 is 16 amino acids. Germline V gene data show CDR1 as LNHNV and CDR2 as YYDKDF (reference sequence). CDR3 nucleotides: TGTGCCACCAGCAGAGATCCGGGCCTAGCGGCCGATGAGCAGTTCTTC. Translation gives CATSRDPGLAADEQFF.

The rearrangement joins TRBV7-9 to TRBJ2-1; 7 bases are shared with TRBD1. The trim removed 5 bases at V and 4 bases at J, leaving 8 bases unmatched. CDR3 size: 15 residues. Germline V CDR1 and CDR2: SEHNR, FQNEAQ (reference sequence). The CDR3 spells CASSPGTETYNEQFF. CDR3 coding DNA: TGTGCCAGCAGCCCAGGGACAGAAACTTACAATGAGCAGTTCTTC.

The J gene is TRBJ2-3, the V gene TRBV11-3; weak D call: TRBD1 (7 bases). Germline CDR1 and CDR2: SGHNT and YENEEA. V lost 3 bases, J lost 2 bases, and 18 bases lay in between. This CDR3 spans 17 amino acids. This CDR3 reads CASSLGYGRGDTDTQYF. As DNA, the CDR3 is TGTGCCAGCAGCTTGGGATACGGCAGGGGGGACACAGATACGCAGTATTTT.

The chain links TRBV6-5 to TRBJ2-5, with 7 bases matching TRBD1. Germline CDR1 reads MNHEY; CDR2 reads SVGAGI. CDR3 size: 12 residues. The V gene end was trimmed by 5 bases and the J gene end by 5 bases; junction bases not matched to a gene: 2. CDR3 in DNA: TGTGCCAGCAGTAACAGGGGCGAGACCCAGTACTTC. It is translated as CASSNRGETQYF.

This rearrangement joins TRBV10-1 to TRBJ2-2, with D uncertain. The V gene lost 2 bases and the J gene lost 10 bases, with 14 bases spanning the gap. From germline, CDR1 is WNHNN and CDR2 SYGVQD (reference sequence). The CDR3 has 14 residues. The CDR3 nucleotides are TGCGCCAGCAGTGAGCGGGTCACTGTTGCGGAGCTGTTTTTT. It translates to CASSERVTVAELFF.

The gene calls are TRBV6-5 and TRBJ2-5; D is perhaps TRBD2 (7 bases). CDR3 length equals 14 residues. Germline CDR1 MNHEY, CDR2 SVGAGI. Deletions cut 2 bases from V and 5 bases from J, with 12 bases between. The CDR3 here is CASSYQGGAETQYF. The CDR3 nucleotides read TGTGCCAGCAGTTACCAAGGGGGGGCGGAGACCCAGTACTTC.

The chain joins TRBV10-2 to TRBJ2-7; 10 bases map to TRBD2. The CDR3 length is 15 residues. CDR1 and CDR2 (germline): WSHSY, SAAADI. Trimming at V came to 4 bases and at J to 4 bases, leaving 7 bases not matched to a gene. The CDR3 region has the DNA TGCGCCAGCAGTGGAGCGGGAGGGGGATTATACGAGCAGTACTTC. Protein product: CASSGAGGGLYEQYF.

The chain joins TRBV10-3 to TRBJ2-7, with 9 positions matching TRBD2. V lost 8 bases and J lost 2; bases outside the gene matches: 7. CDR3 length: 14 amino acids. Germline loops: CDR1 ENHRY, CDR2 SYGVKD. CDR3 coding DNA: TGTGCCATCGAAGCGGGAGGACTTACCTACGAGCAGTACTTC. Translating gives CAIEAGGLTYEQYF.

CDR3 coding DNA: TGTGCCAGCAGCCCCCAGGGAACGAACTATGGCTACACCTTC. This translates into CASSPQGTNYGYTF. V gene TRBV28 combines with J gene TRBJ1-2; TRBD1 is a possible D gene (5 bases). Germline V gene sequence: CDR1 MDHEN, CDR2 SYDVKM. The V end was cut by 6 bases, the J end by 2 bases, with 13 bases between. The CDR3 is 14 amino acids.

The V gene is TRBV4-3, the J gene TRBJ2-7; 8 bases match TRBD2. CDR3 length: 16 residues. V shed 0 bases, J shed 0 bases, and the junction held 4 bases outside the gene matches. The germline gives CDR1 LGHNA, CDR2 YSLEER. The CDR3 nucleotides read TGCGCCAGCAGCCAAGATGCGGGAGGAACCTCCTACGAGCAGTACTTC. Translation gives CASSQDAGGTSYEQYF.

This clone was detected a few times. The chain uses TRBV5-1 and TRBJ1-3, with D unresolved. V dropped 0 bases and J dropped 4 bases, with 14 bases sitting between them. The CDR3 runs 16 residues. CDR1 SGHRS and CDR2 YFSETQ come from the germline V gene. The CDR3 DNA sequence: TGCGCCAGCAGCTTGGCGGGTAATCGGTTCGGAAACACCATATATTTT. Its translation is CASSLAGNRFGNTIYF. The variable domain in full, completed from reference TRBV5-1 and TRBJ1-3, reads KAGVTQTPRYLIKTRGQQVTLSCSPISGHRSVSWYQQTPGQGLQFLFEYFSETQRNKGNFPGRFSGRQFSNSRSEMNVSTLELGDSALYLCASSLAGNRFGNTIYFGEGSWLTVV.